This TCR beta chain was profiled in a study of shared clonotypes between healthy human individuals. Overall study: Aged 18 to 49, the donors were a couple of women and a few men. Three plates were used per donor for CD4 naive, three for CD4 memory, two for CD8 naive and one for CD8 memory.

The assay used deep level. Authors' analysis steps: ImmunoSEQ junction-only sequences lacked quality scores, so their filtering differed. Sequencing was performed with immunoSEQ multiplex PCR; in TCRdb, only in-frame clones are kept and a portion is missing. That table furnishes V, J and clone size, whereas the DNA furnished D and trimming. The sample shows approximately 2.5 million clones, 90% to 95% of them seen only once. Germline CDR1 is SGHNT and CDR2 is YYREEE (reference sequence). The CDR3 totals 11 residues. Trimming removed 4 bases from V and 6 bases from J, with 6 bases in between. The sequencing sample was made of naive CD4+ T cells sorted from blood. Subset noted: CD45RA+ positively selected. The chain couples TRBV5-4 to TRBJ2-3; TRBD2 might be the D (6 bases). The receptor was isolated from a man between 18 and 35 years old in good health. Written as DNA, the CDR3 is TGTGCCAGCAGCCGGGGGGATACGCAGTATTTT. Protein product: CASSRGDTQYF. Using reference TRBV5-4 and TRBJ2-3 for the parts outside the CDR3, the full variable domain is ETGVTQSPTHLIKTRGQQVTLRCSSQSGHNTVSWYQQALGQGPQFIFQYYREEENGRGNFPPRFSGLQFPNYSSELNVNALELDDSALYLCASSRGDTQYFGPGTRLTVL.